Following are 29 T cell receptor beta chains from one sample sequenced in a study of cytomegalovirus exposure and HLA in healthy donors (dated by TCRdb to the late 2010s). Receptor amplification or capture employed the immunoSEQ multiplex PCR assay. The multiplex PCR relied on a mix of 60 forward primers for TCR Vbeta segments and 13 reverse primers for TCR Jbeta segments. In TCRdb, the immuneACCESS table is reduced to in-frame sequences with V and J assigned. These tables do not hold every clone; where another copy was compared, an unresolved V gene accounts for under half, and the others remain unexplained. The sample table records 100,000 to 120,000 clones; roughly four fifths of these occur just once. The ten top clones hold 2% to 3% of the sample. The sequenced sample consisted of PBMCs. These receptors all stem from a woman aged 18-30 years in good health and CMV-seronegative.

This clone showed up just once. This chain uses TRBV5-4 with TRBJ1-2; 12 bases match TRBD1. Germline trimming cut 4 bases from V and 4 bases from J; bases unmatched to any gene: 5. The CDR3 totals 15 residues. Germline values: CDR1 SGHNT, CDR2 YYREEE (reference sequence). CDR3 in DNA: TGTGCCAGCAGCCGAGGGACAGGGGGCGCCTATGGCTACACCTTC. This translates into CASSRGTGGAYGYTF.

The CDR3: CASSREMNTEAFF. DNA for the CDR3: TGCGCCAGCAGCCGAGAGATGAACACTGAAGCTTTCTTT. The chain has TRBV5-1 and TRBJ1-1, with D unclear. The CDR3 is 13 residues long. Germline loops: CDR1 SGHRS, CDR2 YFSETQ. V was shortened by 4 bases and J by 0 bases, with 7 bases between the two germline ends.

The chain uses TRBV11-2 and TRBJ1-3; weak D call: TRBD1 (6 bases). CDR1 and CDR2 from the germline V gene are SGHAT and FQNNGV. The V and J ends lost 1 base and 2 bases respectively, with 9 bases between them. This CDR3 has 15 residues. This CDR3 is CASSLAPGAGNTIYF. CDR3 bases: TGTGCCAGCAGCTTAGCCCCAGGGGCTGGAAACACCATATATTTT. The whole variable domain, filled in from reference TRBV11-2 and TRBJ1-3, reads EAGVAQSPRYKIIEKRQSVAFWCNPISGHATLYWYQQILGQGPKLLIQFQNNGVVDDSQLPKDRFSAERLKGVDSTLKIQPAKLEDSAVYLCASSLAPGAGNTIYFGEGSWLTVV.

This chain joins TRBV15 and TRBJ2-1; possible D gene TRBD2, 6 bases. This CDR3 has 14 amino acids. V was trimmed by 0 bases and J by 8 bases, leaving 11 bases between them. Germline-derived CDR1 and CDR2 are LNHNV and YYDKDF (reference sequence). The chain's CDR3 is CATSRDGRGDEQFF. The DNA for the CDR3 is TGTGCCACCAGCAGAGACGGGAGAGGCGATGAGCAGTTCTTC.

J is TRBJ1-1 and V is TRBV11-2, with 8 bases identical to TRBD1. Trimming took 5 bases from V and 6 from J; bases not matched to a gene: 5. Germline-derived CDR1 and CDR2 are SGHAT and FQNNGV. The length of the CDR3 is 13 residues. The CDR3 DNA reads TGTGCCAGCAGCACCGACAGGGGAGCTGAAGCTTTCTTT. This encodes CASSTDRGAEAFF.

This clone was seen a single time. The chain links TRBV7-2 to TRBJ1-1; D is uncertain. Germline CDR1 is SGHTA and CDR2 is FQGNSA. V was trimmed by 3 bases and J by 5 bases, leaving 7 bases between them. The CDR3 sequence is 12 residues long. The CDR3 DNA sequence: TGTGCCAGCAGCTTTACATGGACTGAAGCTTTCTTT. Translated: CASSFTWTEAFF.

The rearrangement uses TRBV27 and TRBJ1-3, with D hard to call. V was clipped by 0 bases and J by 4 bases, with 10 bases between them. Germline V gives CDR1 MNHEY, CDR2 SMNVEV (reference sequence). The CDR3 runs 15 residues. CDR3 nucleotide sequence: TGTGCCAGCAGTTTATCGAAGTTCGGGGGAAACACCATATATTTT. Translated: CASSLSKFGGNTIYF.

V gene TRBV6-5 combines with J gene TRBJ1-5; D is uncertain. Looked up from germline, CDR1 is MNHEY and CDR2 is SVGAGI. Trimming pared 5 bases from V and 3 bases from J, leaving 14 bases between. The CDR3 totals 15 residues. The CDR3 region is CASSASRGFNQPQHF. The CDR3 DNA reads TGTGCCAGCAGTGCCTCCAGAGGGTTCAATCAGCCCCAGCATTTT.

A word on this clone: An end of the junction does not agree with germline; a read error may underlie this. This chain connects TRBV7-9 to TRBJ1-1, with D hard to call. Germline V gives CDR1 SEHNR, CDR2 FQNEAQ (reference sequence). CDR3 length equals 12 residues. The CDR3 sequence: CSSSLGGTEAFF. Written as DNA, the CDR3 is TGTTCCAGCAGCTTAGGAGGCACTGAAGCTTTCTTT.

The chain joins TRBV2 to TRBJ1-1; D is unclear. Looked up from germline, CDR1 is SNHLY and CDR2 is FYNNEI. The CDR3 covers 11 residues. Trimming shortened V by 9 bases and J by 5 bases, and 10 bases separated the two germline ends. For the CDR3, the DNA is TGTGCCAGAATCCAAGAGACTGAAGCTTTCTTT. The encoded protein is CARIQETEAFF.

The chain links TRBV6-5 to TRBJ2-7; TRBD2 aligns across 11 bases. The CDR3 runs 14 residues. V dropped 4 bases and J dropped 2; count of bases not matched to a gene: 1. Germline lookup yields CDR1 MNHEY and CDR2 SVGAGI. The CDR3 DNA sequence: TGTGCCAGCAGTTGGACTAGCGGGCCCTACGAGCAGTACTTC. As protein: CASSWTSGPYEQYF.

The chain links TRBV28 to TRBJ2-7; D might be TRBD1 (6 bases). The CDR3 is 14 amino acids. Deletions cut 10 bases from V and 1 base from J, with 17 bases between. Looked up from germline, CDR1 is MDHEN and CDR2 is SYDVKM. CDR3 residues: CATSFSTGSYEQYV. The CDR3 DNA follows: TGTGCCACATCCTTCTCGACAGGATCCTACGAGCAGTACGTC.

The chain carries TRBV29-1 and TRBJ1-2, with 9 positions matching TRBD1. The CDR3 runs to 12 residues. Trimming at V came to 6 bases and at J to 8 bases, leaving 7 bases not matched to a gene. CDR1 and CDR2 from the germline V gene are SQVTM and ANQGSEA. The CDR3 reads CSVPTGGRGYTF. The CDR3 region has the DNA TGCAGCGTCCCTACAGGGGGCCGGGGCTACACCTTC.

CDR3 DNA sequence: TGCAGTGCTAGTCTCAGGGGGCTAGCTTTCTTT. It is translated as CSASLRGLAFF. The chain couples TRBV20-1 to TRBJ1-1, with 8 nucleotides matching TRBD1. The V gene's germline CDR1 is DFQATT and CDR2 SNEGSKA (reference sequence). This CDR3 spans 11 amino acids. Trimming cost V 3 bases and J 10 bases; bases outside gene matches: 4.

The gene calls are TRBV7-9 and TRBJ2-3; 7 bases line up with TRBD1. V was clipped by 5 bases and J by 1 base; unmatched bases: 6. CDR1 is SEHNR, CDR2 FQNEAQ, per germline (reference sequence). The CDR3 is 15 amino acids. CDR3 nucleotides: TGTGCCAGCAGCCCACTTGACAGGGGCACAGATACGCAGTATTTT. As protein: CASSPLDRGTDTQYF.

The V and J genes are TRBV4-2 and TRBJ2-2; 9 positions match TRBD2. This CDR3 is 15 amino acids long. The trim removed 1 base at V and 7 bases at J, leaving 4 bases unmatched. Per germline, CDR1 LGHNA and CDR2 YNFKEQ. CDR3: CASSQGLAEYGELFF. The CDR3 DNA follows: TGTGCCAGCAGCCAAGGACTAGCGGAGTACGGGGAGCTGTTTTTT.

For the CDR3, the DNA is TGTGCCTGGAGTGTACGTTCCAGGGGATACAATGAGCAGTTCTTC. It specifies CAWSVRSRGYNEQFF. The chain links TRBV30 to TRBJ2-1, with D perhaps matching TRBD1 (6 bases). The length of the CDR3 is 15 residues. Trimming cost V 0 bases and J 4 bases, with 13 bases left between them. CDR1 is GTSNPN and CDR2 is SVGIG in the germline V gene (reference sequence).

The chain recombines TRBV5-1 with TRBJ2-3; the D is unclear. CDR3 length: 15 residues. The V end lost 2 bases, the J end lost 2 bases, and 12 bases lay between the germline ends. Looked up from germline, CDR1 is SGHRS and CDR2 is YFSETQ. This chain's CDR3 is CASSFQAEITDTQYF. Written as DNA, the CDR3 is TGCGCCAGCAGCTTCCAAGCTGAAATCACAGATACGCAGTATTTT.

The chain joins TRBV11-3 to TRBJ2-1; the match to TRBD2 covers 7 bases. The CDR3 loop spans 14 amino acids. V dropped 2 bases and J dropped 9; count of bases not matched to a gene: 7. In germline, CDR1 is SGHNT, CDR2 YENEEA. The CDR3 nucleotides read TGTGCCAGCAGCTTACGGGCGGGGGTAAGTGAGCAGTTCTTC. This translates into CASSLRAGVSEQFF. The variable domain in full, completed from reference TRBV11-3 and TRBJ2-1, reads EAGVVQSPRYKIIEKKQPVAFWCNPISGHNTLYWYLQNLGQGPELLIRYENEEAVDDSQLPKDRFSAERLKGVDSTLKIQPAELGDSAVYLCASSLRAGVSEQFFGPGTRLTVL.

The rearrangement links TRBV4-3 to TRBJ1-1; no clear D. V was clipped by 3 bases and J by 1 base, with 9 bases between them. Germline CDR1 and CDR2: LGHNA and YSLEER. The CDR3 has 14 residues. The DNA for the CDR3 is TGCGCCAGCAGCCAGGAACAGCCGAACACTGAAGCTTTCTTT. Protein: CASSQEQPNTEAFF.

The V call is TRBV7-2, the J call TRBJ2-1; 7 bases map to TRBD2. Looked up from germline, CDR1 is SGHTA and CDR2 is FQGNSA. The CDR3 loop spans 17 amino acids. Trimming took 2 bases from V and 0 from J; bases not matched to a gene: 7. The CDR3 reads CASSLRTSEYSYNEQFF. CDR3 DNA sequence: TGTGCCAGCAGCTTACGAACTAGCGAATACTCCTACAATGAGCAGTTCTTC.

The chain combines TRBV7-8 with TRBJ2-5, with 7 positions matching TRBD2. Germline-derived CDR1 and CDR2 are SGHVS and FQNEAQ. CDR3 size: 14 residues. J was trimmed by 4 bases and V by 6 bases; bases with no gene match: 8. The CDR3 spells CASSSAGLPETQYF. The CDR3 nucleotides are TGTGCCAGCAGTTCAGCGGGACTCCCAGAGACCCAGTACTTC.

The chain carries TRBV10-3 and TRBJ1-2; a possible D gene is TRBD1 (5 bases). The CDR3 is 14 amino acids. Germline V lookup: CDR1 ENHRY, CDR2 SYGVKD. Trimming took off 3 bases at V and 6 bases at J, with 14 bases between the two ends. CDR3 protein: CAISDPGMIDGYTF. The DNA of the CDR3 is TGTGCCATCAGTGATCCAGGGATGATTGATGGCTACACCTTC.

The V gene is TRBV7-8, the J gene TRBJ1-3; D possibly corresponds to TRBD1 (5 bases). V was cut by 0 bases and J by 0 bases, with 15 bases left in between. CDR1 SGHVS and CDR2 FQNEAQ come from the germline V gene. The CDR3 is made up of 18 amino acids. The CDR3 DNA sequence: TGTGCCAGCAGCTTAGCGGTGGACATCCCGAGCTCTGGAAACACCATATATTTT. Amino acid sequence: CASSLAVDIPSSGNTIYF.

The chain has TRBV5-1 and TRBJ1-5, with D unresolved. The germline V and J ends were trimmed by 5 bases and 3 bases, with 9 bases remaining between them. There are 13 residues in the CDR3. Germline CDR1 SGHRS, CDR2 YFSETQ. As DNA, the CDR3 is TGCGCCAGCAGTACAGACACCAATCAGCCCCAGCATTTT. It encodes CASSTDTNQPQHF.

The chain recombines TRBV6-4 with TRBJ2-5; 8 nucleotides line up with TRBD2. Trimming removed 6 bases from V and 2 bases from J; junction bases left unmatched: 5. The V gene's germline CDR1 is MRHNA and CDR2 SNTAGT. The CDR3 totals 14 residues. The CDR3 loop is CASRCGRNQETQYF. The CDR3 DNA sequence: TGTGCCAGCAGATGCGGGAGGAATCAAGAGACCCAGTACTTC.

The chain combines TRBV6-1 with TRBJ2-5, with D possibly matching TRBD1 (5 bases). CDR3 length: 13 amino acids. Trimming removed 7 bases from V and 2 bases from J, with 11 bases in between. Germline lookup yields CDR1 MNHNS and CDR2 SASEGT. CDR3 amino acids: CASKQDNQETQYF. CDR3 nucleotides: TGTGCCAGCAAACAGGACAATCAAGAGACCCAGTACTTC.

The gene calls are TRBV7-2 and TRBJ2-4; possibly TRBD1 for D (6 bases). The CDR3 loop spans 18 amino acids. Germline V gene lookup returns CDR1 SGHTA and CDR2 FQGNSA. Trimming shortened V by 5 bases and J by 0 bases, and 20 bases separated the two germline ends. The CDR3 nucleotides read TGTGCCAGCAGCCCCTACCGTGGGGGCGGGTTAGCCAAAAACATTCAGTACTTC. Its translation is CASSPYRGGGLAKNIQYF.

The CDR3, as DNA: TGTGCCAGCAGCCCTCTAGCGGGTGAAAATGAGCAGTTCTTC. It codes for CASSPLAGENEQFF. The gene calls are TRBV7-6 and TRBJ2-1, with 8 bases that match TRBD2. Germline V gene data show CDR1 as SGHVS and CDR2 as FNYEAQ. The V gene end was trimmed by 5 bases and the J gene end by 7 bases; junction bases not matched to a gene: 7. The CDR3 has 14 residues.